One and the same sample provided the 22 T cell receptor beta chains below, sequenced in a study of blood T cell repertoires in COVID-19. Some clones are missing from TCRdb's copy, which holds only in-frame ones; the method was immunoSEQ multiplex PCR. The sample yields 250,000 to 300,000 clones, 88% seen once. The sequencing input was peripheral blood. Receptor source: a woman between 65 and 79 years old with COVID-19, enrolled during active disease.

CDR3 in amino acids: CASSPNPGHTRIHNEQFF. CDR3 in DNA: TGTGCCAGCAGCCCCAACCCCGGACATACCCGGATCCACAATGAGCAGTTCTTC. The J gene is TRBJ2-1, the V gene TRBV13, with D possibly TRBD1 on 5 matching bases. The CDR3 is 18 amino acids. From germline, CDR1 is PRHDT and CDR2 FYEKMQ (reference sequence). V shed 5 bases and J shed 5 bases, with 25 bases lying between them. The entire variable domain, with the rest obtained from reference TRBV13 and TRBJ2-1, is as follows: AAGVIQSPRHLIKEKRETATLKCYPIPRHDTVYWYQQGPGQDPQFLISFYEKMQSDKGSIPDRFSAQQFSDYHSELNMSSLELGDSALYFCASSPNPGHTRIHNEQFFGPGTRLTVL.

The genes are TRBV11-2 and TRBJ2-1, with TRBD1 identical over 9 bases. CDR1 and CDR2 (germline): SGHAT, FQNNGV. This CDR3 region has 16 residues. V shed 3 bases, J shed 7 bases, and the junction held 10 bases outside the gene matches. This CDR3 is CASSFSGAQGANEQFF. The CDR3 nucleotides read TGTGCCAGCAGCTTCTCGGGGGCACAGGGGGCAAATGAGCAGTTCTTC.

The V call is TRBV27, the J call TRBJ1-6; 7 bases align to TRBD1. The germline V gene encodes CDR1 MNHEY and CDR2 SMNVEV (reference sequence). V shed 10 bases and J 7 bases; nucleotides not matched to a gene: 7. CDR3 size: 13 residues. The CDR3 DNA is TGTGCCACCAAACAGGGGACGAATTCACCCCTCCACTTT. Translated, it gives CATKQGTNSPLHF.

The gene calls are TRBV19 and TRBJ2-1; 7 bases line up with TRBD1. This CDR3 region has 13 residues. V shed 5 bases, J shed 9 bases, and the junction held 7 bases outside the gene matches. Germline values: CDR1 LNHDA, CDR2 SQIVND (reference sequence). The CDR3 spells CASSEQGNAEQFF. CDR3 DNA: TGTGCCAGTAGTGAACAGGGGAACGCTGAGCAGTTCTTC.

The V call is TRBV3-1 (or the pseudogene TRBV3-2), the J call TRBJ1-5, with 11 bases lining up with TRBD1. The V gene end was trimmed by 3 bases and the J gene end by 1 base; junction bases not matched to a gene: 5. This CDR3 spans 17 amino acids. CDR1 is LGHDT, CDR2 YNNKEL, per germline (reference sequence). This CDR3 reads CASSHLWTGGSNQPQHF. The CDR3 DNA reads as TGTGCCAGCAGCCACCTATGGACAGGGGGCAGCAATCAGCCCCAGCATTTT.

The V and J genes are TRBV9 and TRBJ1-2, with no clear D. The CDR3 contains 13 residues. Looked up from germline, CDR1 is SGDLS and CDR2 is YYNGEE. The ends were cut back, 2 bases at V and 2 bases at J, with 7 bases in the middle. The CDR3, as DNA: TGTGCCAGCAGCGTCGGACTAAACTATGGCTACACCTTC. This gives the protein CASSVGLNYGYTF.

The J gene is TRBJ2-1, the V gene TRBV11-3; 11 nucleotides line up with TRBD2. Trimming at V came to 1 base and at J to 7 bases, leaving 9 bases not matched to a gene. Germline CDR1 and CDR2: SGHNT and YENEEA. This CDR3 region has 17 residues. Written as DNA, the CDR3 is TGTGCCAGCAGCTTAGGGTTAGCGGGAGGGGTTAGGAATGAGCAGTTCTTC. Its translation is CASSLGLAGGVRNEQFF. Full variable domain (outside the CDR3, taken from reference TRBV11-3 and TRBJ2-1): EAGVVQSPRYKIIEKKQPVAFWCNPISGHNTLYWYLQNLGQGPELLIRYENEEAVDDSQLPKDRFSAERLKGVDSTLKIQPAELGDSAVYLCASSLGLAGGVRNEQFFGPGTRLTVL.

This clone was counted only a few times. The chain links TRBV27 to TRBJ2-2; maybe TRBD2 (6 bases). Looked up from germline, CDR1 is MNHEY and CDR2 is SMNVEV (reference sequence). With 6 bases removed from V and 1 base from J, the gap between germline ends came to 9 bases. The CDR3 consists of 14 residues. The CDR3 DNA follows: TGTGCCAGCAGCCTGCGGGGGAACACCGGGGAGCTGTTTTTT. Translating gives CASSLRGNTGELFF.

The rearrangement joins TRBV9 to TRBJ1-2, with 9 bases identical to TRBD1. This CDR3 has 17 amino acids. J was trimmed by 3 bases and V by 1 base; bases with no gene match: 10. CDR1 is SGDLS, CDR2 YYNGEE, per germline. DNA for the CDR3: TGTGCCAGCAGCGTAAAACAGGGGGCGCAGGGAGACTATGGCTACACCTTC. Translation gives CASSVKQGAQGDYGYTF.

The chain employs TRBV30 and TRBJ1-3; no reliable D call. In germline, CDR1 is GTSNPN, CDR2 SVGIG (reference sequence). V shed 0 bases and J shed 0 bases, with 6 bases lying between them. The CDR3 consists of 14 residues. The CDR3 coding sequence is TGTGCCTGGAGTGTGTCAGGCTCTGGAAACACCATATATTTT. Residues: CAWSVSGSGNTIYF.

The rearrangement uses TRBV15 and TRBJ2-2; 10 bases map to TRBD2. CDR3 size: 17 residues. Per germline, CDR1 LNHNV and CDR2 YYDKDF (reference sequence). The junction had 8 bases not matched to a gene; V was cut back by 0 bases and J by 7 bases. CDR3 nucleotides: TGTGCCACCAGCAGAGATCGTCCTAGCGGGAGTGGCGGGGAGCTGTTTTTT. It encodes CATSRDRPSGSGGELFF.

The CDR3 region has the DNA TGTGCCAGCAGCTTTGGGAGCTCCTACAATGAGCAGTTCTTC. This gives the protein CASSFGSSYNEQFF. The chain joins TRBV11-3 to TRBJ2-1, with D perhaps matching TRBD2 (5 bases). V was trimmed by 3 bases and J by 0 bases, leaving 6 bases between them. The CDR3 spans 14 residues. The germline CDR1 and CDR2 sequences are SGHNT and YENEEA.

The rearrangement uses TRBV18 and TRBJ1-4, with D maybe TRBD1 (6 bases). Deletions cut 4 bases from V and 4 bases from J, with 13 bases between. The CDR3 totals 15 residues. Germline V gene data show CDR1 as KGHSH and CDR2 as LQKENI. The CDR3 region is CASSLRQVDNEKLFF. CDR3 nucleotides: TGTGCCAGCTCACTCAGACAGGTTGATAATGAAAAACTGTTTTTT.

The V and J genes are TRBV28 and TRBJ2-7, with 12 bases aligning to TRBD2. The germline CDR1 and CDR2 sequences are MDHEN and SYDVKM. V gave up 4 bases and J gave up 3 bases; unmatched junction bases: 4. The CDR3 spans 15 residues. The CDR3 reads CASSSRTSGNYEQYF. Here the CDR3 DNA reads TGTGCCAGCAGTTCGCGGACTAGCGGGAACTACGAGCAGTACTTC.

The rearrangement uses TRBV6-6 and TRBJ1-1; a weak D match, TRBD1 (6 bases). The V end lost 6 bases, the J end lost 1 base, and 9 bases lay between the germline ends. CDR1 is MNHNY and CDR2 is SVGAGI in the germline V gene (reference sequence). The CDR3 is 13 residues long. For the CDR3, the DNA is TGTGCCAGCAGCCAAGGGGGGAACACTGAAGCTTTCTTT. This gives the protein CASSQGGNTEAFF.

The CDR3 sequence is CAISGGLIIAPSTDTQYF. CDR3 bases: TGTGCCATCAGTGGCGGACTTATAATAGCGCCTAGCACAGATACGCAGTATTTT. The V gene is TRBV10-3, the J gene TRBJ2-3, with TRBD2 as a possible D gene (5 bases). V shed 4 bases and J shed 0 bases, with 20 bases lying between them. The CDR3 is 18 amino acids. In germline, CDR1 is ENHRY, CDR2 SYGVKD.

The V gene is TRBV19, the J gene TRBJ2-1; 11 nucleotides agree with TRBD2. This CDR3 is built from 15 residues. Germline loops: CDR1 LNHDA, CDR2 SQIVND (reference sequence). Losses at the gene ends were 5 bases for V and 6 bases for J; bases not matched to a gene: 6. CDR3 DNA: TGTGCCAGTAGTGTGACCGGGACTAGCGGCAATGAGCAGTTCTTC. Translated: CASSVTGTSGNEQFF.

This chain links TRBV18 with TRBJ2-7; TRBD2 agrees at 10 bases. Germline-derived CDR1 and CDR2 are KGHSH and LQKENI. The CDR3 loop spans 14 amino acids. V dropped 5 bases and J dropped 5; count of bases not matched to a gene: 6. CDR3 in amino acids: CASSSTSGKHEQYF. As DNA, the CDR3 is TGTGCCAGCTCAAGTACTAGCGGGAAACACGAGCAGTACTTC.

The chain has TRBV4-3 and TRBJ2-4; 11 bases fit TRBD1. The CDR3 totals 18 residues. With 3 bases clipped from V and 0 bases from J, the junction kept 7 bases outside the gene matches. CDR1 LGHNA and CDR2 YSLEER come from the germline V gene. CDR3 nucleotides: TGCGCCAGCAGCCAGGGAGGGACAGGGGGTTTAGCCAAAAACATTCAGTACTTC. Translation gives CASSQGGTGGLAKNIQYF.

This clone was seen a single time. V gene TRBV7-9 combines with J gene TRBJ1-4, with TRBD1 matching 9 bases. The V and J ends lost 3 bases and 7 bases, in that order; junction bases with no gene match: 6. This CDR3 is built from 15 residues. Germline values: CDR1 SEHNR, CDR2 FQNEAQ (reference sequence). CDR3 region: CASSFPGTGFEKLFF. The CDR3 DNA is TGTGCCAGCAGCTTTCCCGGGACAGGGTTTGAAAAACTGTTTTTT.

This clone came up once. This chain joins TRBV3-1 (or the pseudogene TRBV3-2) and TRBJ2-7; D may be TRBD2 (5 bases). The CDR3 is 17 amino acids. V was clipped by 0 bases and J by 2 bases, with 17 bases between them. Germline-derived CDR1 and CDR2 are LGHDT and YNNKEL (reference sequence). CDR3 sequence: CASSQDMLARGTYEQYF. The CDR3 DNA follows: TGTGCCAGCAGCCAAGATATGTTAGCGCGCGGTACCTACGAGCAGTACTTC.

This clone came up once. J is TRBJ1-2 and V is TRBV9, with 7 bases matching TRBD1. The V gene end was trimmed by 4 bases and the J gene end by 4 bases; junction bases not matched to a gene: 16. This CDR3 has 17 residues. CDR1 and CDR2 from the germline V gene are SGDLS and YYNGEE. The CDR3 DNA is TGTGCCAGCAGCCCTCCGGGACAGTCTTATAGTATCTATGGCTACACCTTC. Amino acids: CASSPPGQSYSIYGYTF.